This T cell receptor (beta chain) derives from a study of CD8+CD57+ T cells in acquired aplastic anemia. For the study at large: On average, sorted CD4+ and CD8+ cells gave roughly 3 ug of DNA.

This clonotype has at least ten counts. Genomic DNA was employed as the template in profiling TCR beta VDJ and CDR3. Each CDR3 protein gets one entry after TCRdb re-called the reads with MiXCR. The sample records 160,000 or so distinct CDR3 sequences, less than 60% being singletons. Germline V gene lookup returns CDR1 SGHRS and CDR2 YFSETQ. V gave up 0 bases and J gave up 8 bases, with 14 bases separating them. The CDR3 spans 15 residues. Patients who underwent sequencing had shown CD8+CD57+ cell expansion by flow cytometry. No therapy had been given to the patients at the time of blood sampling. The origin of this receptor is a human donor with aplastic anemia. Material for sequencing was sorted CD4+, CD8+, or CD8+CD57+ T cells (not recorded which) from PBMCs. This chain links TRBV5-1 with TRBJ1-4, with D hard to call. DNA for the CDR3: TGCGCCAGCAGCTTGGGAACATCTCTTACGGAAAAACTGTTTTTT. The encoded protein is CASSLGTSLTEKLFF.